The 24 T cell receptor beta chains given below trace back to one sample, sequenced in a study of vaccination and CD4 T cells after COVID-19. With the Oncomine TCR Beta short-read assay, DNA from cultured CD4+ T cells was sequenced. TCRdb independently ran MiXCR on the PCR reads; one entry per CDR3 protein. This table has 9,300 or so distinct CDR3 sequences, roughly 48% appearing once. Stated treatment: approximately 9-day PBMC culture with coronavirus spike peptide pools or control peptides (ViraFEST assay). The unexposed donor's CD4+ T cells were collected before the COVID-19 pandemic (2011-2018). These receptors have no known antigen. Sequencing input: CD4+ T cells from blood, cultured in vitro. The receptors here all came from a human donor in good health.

Written as DNA, the CDR3 is TGTGCCAGTAGGCCCGGCAGGGTATTTTATGGCTACACCTTC. Translating gives CASRPGRVFYGYTF. The chain employs TRBV19 and TRBJ1-2; TRBD1 is a possible D gene (5 bases). The CDR3 covers 14 residues. CDR1 and CDR2 from the germline V gene are LNHDA and SQIVND (reference sequence). The germline V and J ends were trimmed by 6 bases and 5 bases, with 16 bases remaining between them.

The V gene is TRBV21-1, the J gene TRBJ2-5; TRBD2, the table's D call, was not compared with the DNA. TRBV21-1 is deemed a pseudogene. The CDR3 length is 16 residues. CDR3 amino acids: CASSTRGRDGVWTQYF. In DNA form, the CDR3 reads TGTGCCAGCAGCACAAGGGGGAGGGATGGCGTTTGGACCCAGTACTTC.

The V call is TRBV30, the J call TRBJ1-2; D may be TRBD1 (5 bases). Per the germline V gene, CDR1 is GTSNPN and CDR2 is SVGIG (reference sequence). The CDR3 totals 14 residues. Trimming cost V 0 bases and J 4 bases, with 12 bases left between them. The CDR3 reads CAWSVSRGTYGYTF. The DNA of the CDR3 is TGTGCCTGGAGTGTATCTCGGGGGACCTATGGCTACACCTTC. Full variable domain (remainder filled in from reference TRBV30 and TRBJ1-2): SQTIHQWPATLVQPVGSPLSLECTVEGTSNPNLYWYRQAAGRGLQLLFYSVGIGQISSEVPQNLSASRPQDRQFILSSKKLLLSDSGFYLCAWSVSRGTYGYTFGSGTRLTVV.

The chain's CDR3 is CASSLAEGWRNTEAFF. CDR3 nucleotides: TGTGCCAGCAGCTTAGCGGAGGGTTGGAGGAACACTGAAGCTTTCTTT. The chain has TRBV7-9 and TRBJ1-1; no clear D. The V and J ends lost 0 bases and 1 base respectively, with 12 bases between them. Germline assignment: CDR1 SEHNR and CDR2 FQNEAQ (reference sequence). There are 16 residues in the CDR3.

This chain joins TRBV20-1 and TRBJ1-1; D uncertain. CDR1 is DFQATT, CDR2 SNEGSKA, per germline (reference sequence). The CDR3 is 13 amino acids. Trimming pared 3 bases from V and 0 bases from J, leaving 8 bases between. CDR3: CSARLAVNTEAFF. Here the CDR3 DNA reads TGCAGTGCTAGGTTAGCGGTGAACACTGAAGCTTTCTTT.

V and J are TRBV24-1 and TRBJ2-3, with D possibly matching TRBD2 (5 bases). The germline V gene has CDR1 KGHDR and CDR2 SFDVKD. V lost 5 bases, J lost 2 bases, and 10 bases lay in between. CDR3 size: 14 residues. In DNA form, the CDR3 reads TGTGCCACCAGTGTTGACGGGAACACAGATACGCAGTATTTT. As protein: CATSVDGNTDTQYF.

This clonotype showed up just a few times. The CDR3 DNA reads TGTGCCAGCAGGAGGGAGACAGGGGCCTACACCTTC. Its translation is CASRRETGAYTF. This chain joins TRBV6-4 and TRBJ1-2, with 8 positions matching TRBD1. V lost 6 bases and J lost 10; bases outside the gene matches: 7. The V gene's germline CDR1 is MRHNA and CDR2 SNTAGT. This CDR3 spans 12 amino acids.

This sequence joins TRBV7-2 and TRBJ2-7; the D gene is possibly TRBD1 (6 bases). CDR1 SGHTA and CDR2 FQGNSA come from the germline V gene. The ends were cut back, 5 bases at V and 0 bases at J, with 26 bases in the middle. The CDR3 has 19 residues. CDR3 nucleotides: TGTGCCAGCAGCCTTGCCGGCCGGGGACAAGGTCCCAGCTCCTACGAGCAGTACTTC. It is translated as CASSLAGRGQGPSSYEQYF.

DNA of the CDR3: TGTGCCAGTAGTATAAACACCCCTGGGACAGATACGCAGTATTTT. This encodes CASSINTPGTDTQYF. This sequence joins TRBV19 and TRBJ2-3; D ambiguous. Per germline, CDR1 LNHDA and CDR2 SQIVND (reference sequence). The CDR3 consists of 15 residues. V was shortened by 2 bases and J by 3 bases, with 12 bases between the two germline ends.

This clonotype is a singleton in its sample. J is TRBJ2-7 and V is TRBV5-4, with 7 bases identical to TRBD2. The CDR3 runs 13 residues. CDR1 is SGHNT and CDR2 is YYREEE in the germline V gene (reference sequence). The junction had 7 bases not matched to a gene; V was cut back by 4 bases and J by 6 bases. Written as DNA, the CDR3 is TGTGCCAGCAGCCCCAGGTGGGGGGGCGAGCAGTACTTC. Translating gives CASSPRWGGEQYF.

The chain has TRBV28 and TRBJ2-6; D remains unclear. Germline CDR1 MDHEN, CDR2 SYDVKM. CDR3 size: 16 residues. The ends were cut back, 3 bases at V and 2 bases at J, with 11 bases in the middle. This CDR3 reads CASSLVIGPGANVLTF. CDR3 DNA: TGTGCCAGCAGTTTGGTTATAGGGCCTGGGGCCAACGTCCTGACTTTC. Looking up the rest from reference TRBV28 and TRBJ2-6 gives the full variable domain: DVKVTQSSRYLVKRTGEKVFLECVQDMDHENMFWYRQDPGLGLRLIYFSYDVKMKEKGDIPEGYSVSREKKERFSLILESASTNQTSMYLCASSLVIGPGANVLTFGAGSRLTVL.

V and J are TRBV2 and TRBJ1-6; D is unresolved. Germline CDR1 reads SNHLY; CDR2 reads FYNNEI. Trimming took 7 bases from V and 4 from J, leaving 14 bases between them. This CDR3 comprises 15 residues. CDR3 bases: TGTGCCAGCAACAGAGACCAGAGTTATAATTCACCCCTCCACTTT. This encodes CASNRDQSYNSPLHF.

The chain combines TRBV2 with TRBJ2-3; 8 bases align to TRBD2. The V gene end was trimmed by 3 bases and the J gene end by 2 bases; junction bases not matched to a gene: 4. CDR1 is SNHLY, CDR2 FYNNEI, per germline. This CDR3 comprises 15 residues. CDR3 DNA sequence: TGTGCCAGCAGTGAGCCTAGCGGGTCCACAGATACGCAGTATTTT. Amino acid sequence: CASSEPSGSTDTQYF. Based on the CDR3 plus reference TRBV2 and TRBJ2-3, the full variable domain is EPEVTQTPSHQVTQMGQEVILRCVPISNHLYFYWYRQILGQKVEFLVSFYNNEISEKSEIFDDQFSVERPDGSNFTLKIRSTKLEDSAMYFCASSEPSGSTDTQYFGPGTRLTVL.

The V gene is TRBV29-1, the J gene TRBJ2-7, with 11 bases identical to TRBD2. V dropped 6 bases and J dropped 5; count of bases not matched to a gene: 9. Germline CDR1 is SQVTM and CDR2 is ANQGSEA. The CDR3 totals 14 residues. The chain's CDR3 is CSVGTSGLTHEQYF. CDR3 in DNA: TGCAGCGTGGGGACTAGCGGCCTAACCCACGAGCAGTACTTC.

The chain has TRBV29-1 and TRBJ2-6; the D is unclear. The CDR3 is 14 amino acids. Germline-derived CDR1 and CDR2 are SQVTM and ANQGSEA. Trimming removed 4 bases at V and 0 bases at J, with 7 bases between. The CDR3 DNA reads TGCAGCGTTGCCCCCGGCTCTGGGGCCAACGTCCTGACTTTC. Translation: CSVAPGSGANVLTF.

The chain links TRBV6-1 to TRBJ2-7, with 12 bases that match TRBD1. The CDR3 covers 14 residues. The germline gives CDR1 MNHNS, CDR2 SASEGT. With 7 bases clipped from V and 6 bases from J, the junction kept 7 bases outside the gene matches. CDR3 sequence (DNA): TGTGCCAGCACGCTGGGGACAGGGGGCTCCGAGCAGTACTTC. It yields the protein CASTLGTGGSEQYF.

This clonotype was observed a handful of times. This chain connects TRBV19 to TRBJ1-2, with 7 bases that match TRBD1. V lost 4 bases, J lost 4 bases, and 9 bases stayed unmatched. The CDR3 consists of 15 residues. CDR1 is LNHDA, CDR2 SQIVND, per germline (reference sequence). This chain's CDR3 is CASSKNQGETYGYTF. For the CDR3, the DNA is TGTGCCAGTAGTAAAAATCAGGGGGAGACCTATGGCTACACCTTC.

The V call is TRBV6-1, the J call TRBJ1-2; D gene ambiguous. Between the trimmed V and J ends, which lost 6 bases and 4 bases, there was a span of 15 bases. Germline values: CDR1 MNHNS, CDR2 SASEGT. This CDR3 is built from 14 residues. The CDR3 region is CASSPQPSVYGYTF. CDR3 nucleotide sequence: TGTGCCAGCAGCCCGCAACCCTCCGTCTATGGCTACACCTTC.

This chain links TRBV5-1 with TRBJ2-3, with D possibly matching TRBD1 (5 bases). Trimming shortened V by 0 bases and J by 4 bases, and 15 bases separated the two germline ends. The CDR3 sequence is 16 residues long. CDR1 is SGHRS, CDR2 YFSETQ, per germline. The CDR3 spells CASSLEALRGSDTQYF. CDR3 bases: TGCGCCAGCAGCTTGGAGGCACTAAGGGGCTCAGATACGCAGTATTTT. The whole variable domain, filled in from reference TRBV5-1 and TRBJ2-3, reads KAGVTQTPRYLIKTRGQQVTLSCSPISGHRSVSWYQQTPGQGLQFLFEYFSETQRNKGNFPGRFSGRQFSNSRSEMNVSTLELGDSALYLCASSLEALRGSDTQYFGPGTRLTVL.

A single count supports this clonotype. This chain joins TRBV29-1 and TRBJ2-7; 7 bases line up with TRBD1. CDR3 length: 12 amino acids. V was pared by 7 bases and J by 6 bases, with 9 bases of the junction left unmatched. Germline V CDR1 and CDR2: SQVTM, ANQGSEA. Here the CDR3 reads CSAHGQAGEQYF. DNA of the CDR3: TGCAGCGCCCATGGACAGGCTGGCGAGCAGTACTTC.

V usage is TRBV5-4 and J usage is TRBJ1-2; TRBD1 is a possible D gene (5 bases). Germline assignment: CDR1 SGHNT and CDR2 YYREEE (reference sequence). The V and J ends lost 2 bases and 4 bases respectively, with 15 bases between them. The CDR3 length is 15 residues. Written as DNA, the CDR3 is TGTGCCAGCAGCTTCGGAGGGGAGAGGTCCTATGGCTACACCTTC. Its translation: CASSFGGERSYGYTF. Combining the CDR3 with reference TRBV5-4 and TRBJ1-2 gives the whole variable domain ETGVTQSPTHLIKTRGQQVTLRCSSQSGHNTVSWYQQALGQGPQFIFQYYREEENGRGNFPPRFSGLQFPNYSSELNVNALELDDSALYLCASSFGGERSYGYTFGSGTRLTVV.

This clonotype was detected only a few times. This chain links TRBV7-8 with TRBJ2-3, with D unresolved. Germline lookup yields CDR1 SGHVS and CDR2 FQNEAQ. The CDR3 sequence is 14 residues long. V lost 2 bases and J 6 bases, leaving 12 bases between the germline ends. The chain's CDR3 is CASSLLRLGDTQYF. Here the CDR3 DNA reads TGTGCCAGCAGCTTATTAAGGCTGGGGGATACGCAGTATTTT.

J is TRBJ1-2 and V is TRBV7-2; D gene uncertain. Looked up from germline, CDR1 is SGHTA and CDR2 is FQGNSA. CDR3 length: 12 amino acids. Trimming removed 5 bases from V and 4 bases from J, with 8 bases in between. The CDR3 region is CASSIPSYGYTF. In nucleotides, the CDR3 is TGTGCCAGCAGCATACCCAGCTATGGCTACACCTTC.

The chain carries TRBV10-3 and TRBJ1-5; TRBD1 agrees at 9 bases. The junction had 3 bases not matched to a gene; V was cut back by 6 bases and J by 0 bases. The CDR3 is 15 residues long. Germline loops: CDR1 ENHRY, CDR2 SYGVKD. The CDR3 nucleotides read TGTGCCATCAGGGGGGACAGGGCTAGCAATCAGCCCCAGCATTTT. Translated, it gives CAIRGDRASNQPQHF.